Reported below is one T cell receptor beta chain. What antigen it recognizes has not been identified. No base-level quality is on record; no much larger clone is a single base apart. Using the deep immunoSEQ assay, multiplex PCR amplified TCR CDR3 regions from genomic DNA. For each cell subset, the extracted genomic DNA was distributed evenly across all wells of several immunoSEQ 96-well plates, and each plate served as one replicate. Each replicate PCR for sorted subsets received about 200 ng genomic DNA, equal to roughly 33,000 T cell genomes. Purified libraries were measured with a Qubit 3.0 fluorometer, size-checked on a Bioanalyzer 2100, and measured again with the KAPA Library Quantification kit. Each immunoSEQ 96-well plate was sequenced on its own single-read 150-cycle Illumina NextSeq 550 flow cell. Per the authors' processing: Because the immunoSEQ output held only junctional sequences and lacked quality scores, the filtering could not match the filtering applied to full-length reads. To assign V/J genes and CDR3, sequences were annotated using PyIR, a Python wrapper for IgBLAST v1.9, with IMGT germline references. Any read was removed if the V/J assignment was weak (E-value above 1e-6), the CDR3 was missing, or the read contained stop codons, out-of-frame junctions, or ambiguous translated residues. V3J clonotypes were defined as sequences sharing an identical inferred V gene, J gene, and CDR3 amino acid sequence. Percentage overlap between repertoires was calculated by dividing the number of shared unique clonotypes by the size of the smaller repertoire. Richness of each repertoire was evaluated using RTK rarefaction, the Chao1 estimator, and Recon v2.1 estimates of unobserved clonotypes. Generation probabilities for all TCRbeta clonotypes obtained by the gDNA method from a handful of donors were computed using OLGA. This immuneACCESS table, as held by TCRdb, lists in-frame sequences with V and J called but not all clones. Of the missing ones, under half trace to an unresolved V gene in checked studies; the others have no known cause. V and J calls plus clone size are reproduced from that table; the DNA served to infer D and trimming. The sample table holds approximately 1,500,000 clones, of which roughly 96% were seen once. Of the sample, 0.95% to 1.5% falls within the top ten clones.

This sample is drawn from a study of shared clonotypes between healthy human individuals (dated by TCRdb to the early 2020s). Regarding the complete study: The cohort comprised a couple of women and a few men aged 18 to 49 years. For each donor, CD4 naive and CD4 memory were each given three plates, CD8 naive was given two plates, and CD8 memory was given one plate. To estimate repertoire size and how much clonotype sharing occurs between individuals, the study deeply sequenced the blood TCR repertoires of about 5 healthy adults. To increase sequencing depth and limit assay-specific biases, different laboratories used diverse techniques to prepare libraries and sequence TCR repertoires. Leukapheresis yielded between about 0.85 and 10 billion PBMCs per donor.

What the research found in general, with its limitations: Across a handful of donors, about 5% of naive CD4, roughly 3.5% of naive CD8, around 2.5% of memory CD4, and approximately 0.42% of memory CD8 clonotypes were shared. Incomplete sequencing was indicated by rarefaction of sorted-subset datasets, despite the large sequencing depth. The genetic and exposure-history diversity represented was limited by the small number of donors. Only blood was sampled, and tissue TCR repertoires likely differ from those in blood. Pairwise subsampling led to the expectation that sequencing depth would affect the degree of clonotype sharing among donors. Larger estimated clonotype richness was generally found for naive subsets than for memory subsets. Compared with non-shared clonotypes, the clonotypes found in all four sorted-subset donors had higher generation probabilities.

The donors were healthy, HIV-negative adults with no recently reported acute infections or vaccinations. Every donor was a Caucasian adult residing in Nashville, Tennessee, USA. CD4+ T cells were enriched by magnetic negative selection; naive cells were then positively selected on CD45RA, and the negative fraction formed the memory subset. Blood was obtained by leukapheresis, after which PBMCs were separated by Ficoll-Histopaque density gradient centrifugation and cryopreserved in liquid nitrogen vapor phase. Analytical flow cytometry was used to check the purity and quantity of every magnetically sorted T cell population. From each sorted fraction, genomic DNA was isolated and quantified by UV absorbance on a Nanodrop 2000c. CDR1 is given as GTSNPN and CDR2 as SVGIG, both from the germline V gene (reference sequence). From its cysteine to its phenylalanine, the CDR3 spans 17 amino acids. Just the 51-base CDR3 DNA is kept, in frame starting at base 1. V loses 3 bases, J loses 6 bases, and the germline ends lie 24 bases apart.

Sequencing was carried out using naive CD4+ T cells sorted from blood. The meaning of the sample's cell subset or site label: CD45RA+ positively selected. The chain is encoded by TRBV30 joined to TRBJ2-1; the D gene may be TRBD1 or TRBD2, since each aligns over 6 bases. This receptor was taken from a man aged 25-45 years in good health. The DNA reads TGTGCCTGGAGGAGTTCTTTTAAGGGACTGGGGGCCAATGAGCAGTTCTTC. Its coded protein is CAWRSSFKGLGANEQFF.